The 12 T cell receptor beta chains listed next were all sequenced from one sample in a study of T cell responses to AZD1222 COVID-19 vaccine. This table comes from immunoSEQ multiplex PCR, and its TCRdb copy is limited to in-frame clones, with some not included. The sample carries tens of thousands of clones, around 90% recorded once. The sample consisted of peripheral blood, taken on day 0 of AZD1222 vaccination. These receptors all come from an adult in good health.

J is TRBJ1-3 and V is TRBV12-3 or TRBV12-4; D unclear. The CDR3 runs 12 residues. Trimming removed 7 bases from V and 7 bases from J, with 11 bases in between. CDR3 sequence: CASNREGNTIYF. CDR3 nucleotides: TGTGCCAGCAATCGAGAGGGTAACACCATATATTTT.

The chain employs TRBV19 and TRBJ1-1; tentative D call: TRBD1 (5 bases). CDR3 size: 17 residues. CDR1 is LNHDA and CDR2 is SQIVND in the germline V gene (reference sequence). The ends were cut back, 1 base at V and 4 bases at J, with 19 bases in the middle. CDR3 in DNA: TGTGCCAGTAGTATAGTCCAGGGTAAGTTACTGCGCACTGAAGCTTTCTTT. Its translation is CASSIVQGKLLRTEAFF.

The chain couples TRBV27 to TRBJ2-1, with a weak D call TRBD2 (6 bases). Germline V lookup: CDR1 MNHEY, CDR2 SMNVEV (reference sequence). The CDR3 sequence is 16 residues long. The ends were cut back, 4 bases at V and 3 bases at J, with 16 bases in the middle. This chain's CDR3 is CASSSLTAGLYNEQFF. Written as DNA, the CDR3 is TGTGCCAGCAGTTCCTTGACTGCGGGGCTCTACAATGAGCAGTTCTTC.

This chain joins TRBV12-3 or TRBV12-4 and TRBJ2-7; the D gene is possibly TRBD1 (5 bases). Trimming pared 6 bases from V and 3 bases from J, leaving 9 bases between. CDR3 length: 12 amino acids. Written as DNA, the CDR3 is TGTGCCAGCAGACGACAGAACTACGAGCAGTACTTC. This codes for CASRRQNYEQYF.

The chain couples TRBV7-2 to TRBJ2-2; 9 positions match TRBD1. V dropped 7 bases and J dropped 4; count of bases not matched to a gene: 10. The CDR3 runs to 16 residues. Germline CDR1 and CDR2: SGHTA and FQGNSA. The DNA of the CDR3 is TGTGCCAGCACCCCATGGGGGACAGGGAGCACCGGGGAGCTGTTTTTT. It codes for CASTPWGTGSTGELFF. The entire variable domain, with the rest obtained from reference TRBV7-2 and TRBJ2-2, is as follows: GAGVSQSPSNKVTEKGKDVELRCDPISGHTALYWYRQSLGQGLEFLIYFQGNSAPDKSGLPSDRFSAERTGGSVSTLTIQRTQQEDSAVYLCASTPWGTGSTGELFFGEGSRLTVL.

The CDR3 DNA follows: TGTGCCAGCAGCTTGGTTCCTAGCGGGAGCTACGAGCAGTACTTC. It encodes CASSLVPSGSYEQYF. J is TRBJ2-7 and V is TRBV5-6; 10 bases line up with TRBD2. Per the germline V gene, CDR1 is SGHDT and CDR2 is YYEEEE. The ends lost 0 bases at V and 3 bases at J; junction bases unmatched: 3. This CDR3 has 15 residues.

This chain joins TRBV5-1 and TRBJ2-6, with D hard to call. CDR3 length: 13 amino acids. In germline, CDR1 is SGHRS, CDR2 YFSETQ. V gave up 2 bases and J gave up 3 bases, with 3 bases separating them. In DNA form, the CDR3 reads TGCGCCAGCAGCTTTGTTGGGGCCAACGTCCTGACTTTC. It specifies CASSFVGANVLTF.

This clone was observed once. The DNA for the CDR3 is TGCGCCAGCAGTGACCCGGGGGGGGAGCTGTTTTTT. It codes for CASSDPGGELFF. The chain links TRBV10-1 to TRBJ2-2; possibly TRBD2 for D (5 bases). Per germline, CDR1 WNHNN and CDR2 SYGVQD (reference sequence). Trimming removed 3 bases at V and 8 bases at J, with 7 bases between. The CDR3 contains 12 residues.

The J gene is TRBJ1-2, the V gene TRBV19; D not certain. The germline V gene encodes CDR1 LNHDA and CDR2 SQIVND (reference sequence). The CDR3 totals 13 residues. V was shortened by 0 bases and J by 8 bases, with 10 bases between the two germline ends. Here the CDR3 reads CASSIDPGYGYTF. CDR3 in DNA: TGTGCCAGTAGTATAGATCCGGGGTACGGCTACACCTTC.

The chain links TRBV4-3 to TRBJ2-1; D is ambiguous. V was pared by 0 bases and J by 0 bases, with 9 bases between. Germline CDR1 reads LGHNA; CDR2 reads YSLEER. The CDR3 totals 16 residues. In DNA form, the CDR3 reads TGCGCCAGCAGCCAAGATTTCCGGTACTCCTACAATGAGCAGTTCTTC. Residues: CASSQDFRYSYNEQFF.

V gene TRBV19 combines with J gene TRBJ1-2; possible D gene TRBD1, 6 bases. V dropped 5 bases and J dropped 5 bases, with 9 bases sitting between them. Germline V gene lookup returns CDR1 LNHDA and CDR2 SQIVND (reference sequence). The CDR3 loop spans 12 amino acids. The CDR3 bases are TGTGCCAGTAGTCTCCAGGGGTATGGCTACACCTTC. It translates to CASSLQGYGYTF.

V usage is TRBV28 and J usage is TRBJ2-2; TRBD1 or TRBD2 may be the D gene (5 bases each). V lost 6 bases and J 5 bases, leaving 13 bases between the germline ends. From germline, CDR1 is MDHEN and CDR2 SYDVKM. The CDR3 contains 14 residues. The CDR3 sequence: CASSSGTGTGELFF. CDR3 DNA: TGTGCCAGCAGCTCCGGGACCGGAACCGGGGAGCTGTTTTTT.